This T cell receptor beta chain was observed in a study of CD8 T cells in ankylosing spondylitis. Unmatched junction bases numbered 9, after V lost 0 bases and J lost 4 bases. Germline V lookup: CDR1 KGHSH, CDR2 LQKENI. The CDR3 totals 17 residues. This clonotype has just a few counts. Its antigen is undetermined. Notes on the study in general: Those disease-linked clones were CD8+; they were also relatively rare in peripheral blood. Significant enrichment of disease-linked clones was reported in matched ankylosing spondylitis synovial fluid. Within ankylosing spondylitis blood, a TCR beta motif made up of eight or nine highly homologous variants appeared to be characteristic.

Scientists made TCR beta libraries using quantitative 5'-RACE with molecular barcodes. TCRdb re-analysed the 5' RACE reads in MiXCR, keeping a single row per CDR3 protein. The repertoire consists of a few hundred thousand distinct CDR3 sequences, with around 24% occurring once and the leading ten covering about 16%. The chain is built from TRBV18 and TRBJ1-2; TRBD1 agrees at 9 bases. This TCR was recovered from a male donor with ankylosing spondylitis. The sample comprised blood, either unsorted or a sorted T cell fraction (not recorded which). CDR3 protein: CASSPPVGTGLGYGYTF. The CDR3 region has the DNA TGTGCCAGCTCACCACCGGTCGGGACAGGGTTGGGCTATGGCTACACCTTC.